Each of the 30 T cell receptor beta chains below was sequenced from the same sample in a study of blood T cell repertoires in COVID-19. The table came from immunoSEQ multiplex PCR; TCRdb's copy has only in-frame clones and leaves some out. The repertoire includes 55,000 to 85,000 clones, about 70% of them detected once, and over 20% sits in the top ten. The sample consisted of peripheral blood. These receptors originate from a man aged 55 to 69 with acute or convalescent COVID-19.

This clone came up a few times. The rearrangement joins TRBV2 to TRBJ1-5; 8 positions agree with TRBD1. Per the germline V gene, CDR1 is SNHLY and CDR2 is FYNNEI. This CDR3 region has 14 residues. Trimming took 1 base from V and 8 from J; bases not matched to a gene: 4. The CDR3 nucleotides read TGTGCCAGCAGTGAAGGGACAGGGCGAGAGCCCCAGCATTTT. Protein product: CASSEGTGREPQHF.

The rearrangement joins TRBV30 to TRBJ2-3; D perhaps matches TRBD1 (6 bases). The V end was cut by 0 bases, the J end by 0 bases, with 10 bases between. This CDR3 has 15 amino acids. The germline V gene has CDR1 GTSNPN and CDR2 SVGIG (reference sequence). CDR3 sequence (DNA): TGTGCCTGGAGTGTCTTGGGGGCCAGCACAGATACGCAGTATTTT. It codes for CAWSVLGASTDTQYF.

The DNA for the CDR3 is TGTGCCAGCAGCTTGACTATTAGTTCCACAGATACGCAGTATTTT. It is translated as CASSLTISSTDTQYF. J is TRBJ2-3 and V is TRBV5-6; D remains unclear. The CDR3 is 15 amino acids. The germline CDR1 and CDR2 sequences are SGHDT and YYEEEE. Trimming took off 1 base at V and 2 bases at J, with 11 bases between the two ends.

The gene calls are TRBV12-3 or TRBV12-4 and TRBJ1-3; D remains ambiguous. V was trimmed by 7 bases and J by 3 bases, leaving 7 bases between them. The CDR3 loop spans 12 amino acids. CDR3 nucleotides: TGTGCCAGCACCTCTAGTGGAAACACCATATATTTT. Translated, it gives CASTSSGNTIYF.

The chain uses TRBV7-9 and TRBJ1-1; D gene uncertain. The CDR3 contains 14 residues. Between the trimmed V and J ends, which lost 0 bases and 5 bases, there was a span of 10 bases. Germline V gene lookup returns CDR1 SEHNR and CDR2 FQNEAQ (reference sequence). CDR3 region: CASSLAGFGTEAFF. In DNA, the CDR3 is TGTGCCAGCAGCTTAGCCGGGTTTGGGACTGAAGCTTTCTTT.

This chain joins TRBV29-1 and TRBJ2-1; 10 nucleotides align to TRBD2. Germline V gene sequence: CDR1 SQVTM, CDR2 ANQGSEA. Trimming took 0 bases from V and 8 from J; bases not matched to a gene: 7. The CDR3 length is 15 residues. The CDR3 bases are TGCAGCGTTGAAGAAGGGACTAGCGTCGCATATGAGCAGTTCTTC. Its translation is CSVEEGTSVAYEQFF.

The rearrangement uses TRBV5-4 and TRBJ2-1; 8 nucleotides line up with TRBD1. V trimming: 4 bases; J trimming: 5 bases; junction bases outside the gene matches: 8. This CDR3 is built from 15 residues. Germline values: CDR1 SGHNT, CDR2 YYREEE (reference sequence). The CDR3 DNA reads TGTGCCAGCAGCGATAGACAGGGGACCCACAATGAGCAGTTCTTC. Translated, it gives CASSDRQGTHNEQFF.

The CDR3 sequence is CASSYGTSGTQYF. In DNA form, the CDR3 reads TGTGCCAGCAGTTATGGGACTAGCGGGACCCAGTACTTC. The chain joins TRBV6-5 to TRBJ2-5; 11 bases line up with TRBD2. Germline V gene lookup returns CDR1 MNHEY and CDR2 SVGAGI. Germline trimming cut 3 bases from V and 7 bases from J; bases unmatched to any gene: 1. The CDR3 sequence is 13 residues long.

This clone came up once. The V call is TRBV2, the J call TRBJ2-5; 7 positions agree with TRBD2. The CDR3 has 13 residues. The germline V gene encodes CDR1 SNHLY and CDR2 FYNNEI. Trimming at V came to 1 base and at J to 4 bases, leaving 0 bases not matched to a gene. CDR3 nucleotide sequence: TGTGCCAGCAGTGAAGGCGGGAGAGAGACCCAGTACTTC. It encodes CASSEGGRETQYF.

The rearrangement joins TRBV6-5 to TRBJ1-5; tentative D call: TRBD1 (5 bases). Germline CDR1 and CDR2: MNHEY and SVGAGI. V lost 8 bases and J lost 4, with 18 bases in between. The length of the CDR3 is 15 residues. This CDR3 reads CASRLGGGVNQPQHF. The CDR3 region has the DNA TGTGCCAGCCGCCTGGGGGGGGGAGTTAATCAGCCCCAGCATTTT.

The chain couples TRBV7-8 to TRBJ2-1; 9 positions agree with TRBD1. CDR1 is SGHVS, CDR2 FQNEAQ, per germline. This CDR3 comprises 14 residues. With V trimmed by 5 bases and J by 8 bases, 7 bases remained unmatched. This CDR3 is CASSPNTGGHEQFF. In DNA, the CDR3 is TGTGCCAGCAGCCCCAACACAGGGGGCCATGAGCAGTTCTTC. Looking up the rest from reference TRBV7-8 and TRBJ2-1 gives the full variable domain: GAGVSQSPRYKVAKRGQDVALRCDPISGHVSLFWYQQALGQGPEFLTYFQNEAQLDKSGLPSDRFFAERPEGSVSTLKIQRTQQEDSAVYLCASSPNTGGHEQFFGPGTRLTVL.

V and J are TRBV6-1 and TRBJ2-7; D is ambiguous. CDR1 is MNHNS, CDR2 SASEGT, per germline. V lost 0 bases to trimming and J lost 3 bases, with 6 bases between them. This CDR3 has 13 residues. The CDR3 coding sequence is TGTGCCAGCAGTGAAGCGAGGAGCTACGAGCAGTACGTC. This translates into CASSEARSYEQYV.

The V gene is TRBV6-6, the J gene TRBJ2-1; D not resolved. V lost 6 bases to trimming and J lost 10 bases, with 13 bases between them. The CDR3 has 12 amino acids. Germline CDR1 reads MNHNY; CDR2 reads SVGAGI (reference sequence). CDR3 DNA sequence: TGTGCCAGCAGCCCCAGGCATTCCGAGCAGTTCTTC. As protein: CASSPRHSEQFF.

Comments on this clone: Other DNA sequences in the same sample also yield this CDR3. J is TRBJ2-2 and V is TRBV21-1; the D call of TRBD1 is as the table states it, not checked on the DNA. TRBV21-1 is a recognized pseudogene. The CDR3 consists of 16 residues. As DNA, the CDR3 is TGTGCCAGCAGCAAAAAGGGTGCAGGGGGGTGCGGGGAACTGTTTTTT. Translation: CASSKKGAGGCGELFF.

This sequence joins TRBV7-9 and TRBJ1-1, with 8 positions matching TRBD1. This CDR3 is built from 14 residues. V lost 5 bases, J lost 1 base, and 3 bases stayed unmatched. Germline loops: CDR1 SEHNR, CDR2 FQNEAQ (reference sequence). CDR3 bases: TGTGCCAGCAGCGGACAGGGACAGAACACTGAAGCTTTCTTT. Residues: CASSGQGQNTEAFF.

This chain connects TRBV3-1 (or the pseudogene TRBV3-2) to TRBJ2-2; D remains ambiguous. The CDR3 runs to 16 residues. The V and J ends lost 3 bases and 0 bases respectively, with 11 bases between them. Germline assignment: CDR1 LGHDT and CDR2 YNNKEL (reference sequence). Written as DNA, the CDR3 is TGTGCCAGCAGCCACCGGTCGATCGCGAACACCGGGGAGCTGTTTTTT. It codes for CASSHRSIANTGELFF.

This chain uses TRBV11-1 with TRBJ2-3, with unresolved D. The V end was cut by 5 bases, the J end by 6 bases, with 9 bases between. Germline values: CDR1 SGHAT, CDR2 FQDESV (reference sequence). This CDR3 has 12 amino acids. The CDR3 region is CASSAQLDTQYF. CDR3 sequence (DNA): TGTGCCAGCAGCGCACAGTTGGATACGCAGTATTTT.

This clone was found many times. The rearrangement links TRBV2 to TRBJ2-2; no firm D call. Deletions cut 4 bases from V and 4 bases from J, with 7 bases between. Germline assignment: CDR1 SNHLY and CDR2 FYNNEI. CDR3 size: 13 residues. The CDR3 protein is CASSVESTGELFF. CDR3 nucleotide sequence: TGTGCCAGCAGTGTAGAGAGCACCGGGGAGCTGTTTTTT.

CDR3 DNA sequence: TGCGCCAGCAGCTTGGGTGAGGCTGCAGATACGCAGTATTTT. Encoded protein: CASSLGEAADTQYF. This chain uses TRBV5-1 with TRBJ2-3; D not resolved. V shed 0 bases and J shed 4 bases, with 9 bases lying between them. Germline loops: CDR1 SGHRS, CDR2 YFSETQ. The CDR3 is made up of 14 amino acids.

This rearrangement joins TRBV5-4 to TRBJ1-4, with a tentative D call TRBD1 (6 bases). Germline values: CDR1 SGHNT, CDR2 YYREEE (reference sequence). The CDR3 contains 15 residues. Trimming cost V 5 bases and J 8 bases, with 19 bases left between them. CDR3 nucleotides: TGTGCCAGCAGTCAGCCAGGGGCAGCGGGGGAAAAACTGTTTTTT. This translates into CASSQPGAAGEKLFF.

V usage is TRBV19 and J usage is TRBJ1-1; 7 bases agree with TRBD1. This CDR3 has 12 amino acids. V lost 6 bases and J lost 3; bases outside the gene matches: 1. Per germline, CDR1 LNHDA and CDR2 SQIVND (reference sequence). Written as DNA, the CDR3 is TGTGCCAGTAGCAGGGGGGACACTGAAGCTTTCTTT. This gives the protein CASSRGDTEAFF.

The CDR3 loop reads CASSRQAGNTEAFF. Written as DNA, the CDR3 is TGTGCCAGCAGCAGACAGGCCGGGAACACTGAAGCTTTCTTT. The chain joins TRBV6-5 to TRBJ1-1; perhaps TRBD1 as D (6 bases). The V gene's germline CDR1 is MNHEY and CDR2 SVGAGI. CDR3 size: 14 residues. V was cut by 6 bases and J by 1 base, with 12 bases left in between.

The chain couples TRBV11-1 to TRBJ2-5; D may be TRBD2 (6 bases). Germline CDR1 is SGHAT and CDR2 is FQDESV (reference sequence). CDR3 length equals 13 residues. The ends were cut back, 5 bases at V and 5 bases at J, with 12 bases in the middle. CDR3 coding DNA: TGTGCCAGCAGCGCTACTAGCTGGGAGACCCAGTACTTC. Protein: CASSATSWETQYF.

The rearrangement uses TRBV5-4 and TRBJ2-3, with 8 bases lining up with TRBD2. The germline V gene has CDR1 SGHNT and CDR2 YYREEE (reference sequence). With V trimmed by 0 bases and J by 6 bases, 12 bases remained unmatched. There are 17 residues in the CDR3. CDR3 in amino acids: CASSLARGSSGPDTQYF. For the CDR3, the DNA is TGTGCCAGCAGCTTGGCCAGGGGCTCTAGCGGGCCTGATACGCAGTATTTT.

Only one count was recorded for this clone. Other nucleotide sequences from this sample produce the same CDR3. The chain's CDR3 is CASSIGRGGLNTEAFF. CDR3 DNA sequence: TGTGCCAGTAGTATTGGTAGGGGGGGCTTGAACACTGAAGCTTTCTTT. The V gene is TRBV19, the J gene TRBJ1-1, with D maybe TRBD1 (6 bases). This CDR3 has 16 residues. Trimming left V 3 bases short and J 0 bases short, with 14 bases between. Germline V CDR1 and CDR2: LNHDA, SQIVND (reference sequence).

CDR3 amino acids: CASSTGLPPYNEQFF. CDR3 DNA sequence: TGTGCCAGCAGCACCGGACTGCCTCCCTACAATGAGCAGTTCTTC. The chain couples TRBV5-6 to TRBJ2-1; possible D gene TRBD2, 5 bases. Germline V gene sequence: CDR1 SGHDT, CDR2 YYEEEE. The V end lost 4 bases, the J end lost 2 bases, and 13 bases lay between the germline ends. There are 15 residues in the CDR3.

In its sample, this clone was seen once. The chain links TRBV25-1 to TRBJ1-2; D gene unclear. CDR1 is MGHDK, CDR2 SYGVNS, per germline. With 5 bases removed from V and 7 bases from J, the gap between germline ends came to 14 bases. CDR3 size: 13 residues. The CDR3 spells CASSRGGFGGYTF. CDR3 DNA sequence: TGTGCCAGCAGTAGAGGAGGGTTCGGTGGCTACACCTTC.

The sample holds a few counts of this clone. This sequence joins TRBV5-1 and TRBJ2-1, with TRBD2 as a possible D gene (5 bases). The CDR3 extends over 15 amino acids. The germline V and J ends were trimmed by 0 bases and 1 base, with 8 bases remaining between them. CDR1 is SGHRS and CDR2 is YFSETQ in the germline V gene. This CDR3 is CASSLVASSYNEQFF. CDR3 nucleotide sequence: TGCGCCAGCAGCTTGGTAGCGTCGTCCTACAATGAGCAGTTCTTC.

This chain uses TRBV28 with TRBJ2-7; a possible D gene is TRBD2 (6 bases). V lost 8 bases and J lost 2, with 13 bases in between. Germline V gene sequence: CDR1 MDHEN, CDR2 SYDVKM. This CDR3 has 13 residues. CDR3 residues: CASGLARPYEQYF. CDR3 nucleotide sequence: TGTGCCAGCGGGCTAGCGAGACCCTACGAGCAGTACTTC.

The genes are TRBV3-1 (or the pseudogene TRBV3-2) and TRBJ2-7; 11 bases map to TRBD1. V shed 4 bases, J shed 4 bases, and the junction held 6 bases outside the gene matches. CDR3 length: 15 residues. In germline, CDR1 is LGHDT, CDR2 YNNKEL (reference sequence). CDR3 sequence (DNA): TGTGCCAGCAGCCCCGGGACAGGGGGGATATACGAGCAGTACTTC. This translates into CASSPGTGGIYEQYF.